The 15 T cell receptor beta chains below all came from one sample that was sequenced in a study of shared clonotypes between healthy human individuals. The table came from immunoSEQ multiplex PCR; TCRdb's copy has only in-frame clones and leaves some out. The repertoire holds over a million clones, about 76% seen once, with approximately 1.5% in the top ten. The sequenced sample was memory CD4+ T cells sorted from blood. As to subset: CD45RA-negative fraction. These receptors all come from a young man in good health.

V and J are TRBV10-3 and TRBJ2-7, with 8 nucleotides matching TRBD1. After removal of 0 bases from V and 5 bases from J, the junction contained 6 bases not matched to a gene. The germline CDR1 and CDR2 sequences are ENHRY and SYGVKD. The CDR3 spans 15 residues. CDR3 sequence reads: CAISESTTGEDEQYF. The CDR3 DNA reads TGTGCCATCAGTGAGTCTACGACAGGGGAGGACGAGCAGTACTTC.

V and J are TRBV18 and TRBJ2-7; the D is unclear. The germline CDR1 and CDR2 sequences are KGHSH and LQKENI. CDR3 size: 13 residues. V lost 4 bases, J lost 3 bases, and 10 bases lay in between. The DNA for the CDR3 is TGTGCCAGCTCACAGGCGGAGCTCTACGAGCAGTACTTC. Translation: CASSQAELYEQYF.

This clone showed up just once. The chain is built from TRBV2 and TRBJ2-7; 13 nucleotides line up with TRBD2. Germline CDR1 is SNHLY and CDR2 is FYNNEI. This CDR3 has 14 residues. V trimming: 9 bases; J trimming: 2 bases; junction bases outside the gene matches: 4. The CDR3 region is CARSGTSGAYEQYF. CDR3 in DNA: TGTGCCAGATCCGGGACTAGCGGGGCCTACGAGCAGTACTTC.

The chain has TRBV6-5 and TRBJ2-7, with 10 nucleotides matching TRBD1. The CDR3 covers 13 residues. V lost 6 bases to trimming and J lost 4 bases; unmatched junction nucleotides: 3. Germline CDR1 and CDR2: MNHEY and SVGAGI. The CDR3 reads CASRRDRGYEQYF. The CDR3 DNA is TGTGCCAGCAGAAGGGACAGGGGATACGAGCAGTACTTC.

This clone was picked up a small number of times. The V call is TRBV7-9, the J call TRBJ1-5; D might be TRBD1 (5 bases). The CDR3 contains 14 residues. V was pared by 4 bases and J by 4 bases, with 11 bases between. CDR1 and CDR2 from the germline V gene are SEHNR and FQNEAQ (reference sequence). The CDR3 coding sequence is TGTGCCAGCAGCTCAGGGTTTTCGAATCAGCCCCAGCATTTT. Translation gives CASSSGFSNQPQHF.

CDR3 loop: CASSPGTERGELFF. CDR3 DNA: TGTGCCAGCAGCCCTGGGACAGAACGCGGGGAGCTGTTTTTT. The genes are TRBV7-9 and TRBJ2-2; 7 nucleotides match TRBD1. J lost 7 bases, V lost 5 bases, and 7 bases had no gene match. Per germline, CDR1 SEHNR and CDR2 FQNEAQ (reference sequence). CDR3 size: 14 residues.

The genes are TRBV19 and TRBJ2-1, with 8 bases lining up with TRBD2. Germline V gives CDR1 LNHDA, CDR2 SQIVND (reference sequence). J was trimmed by 4 bases and V by 5 bases; bases with no gene match: 13. This CDR3 comprises 17 residues. Here the CDR3 reads CASSVGFSGTSYNEQFF. The DNA for the CDR3 is TGTGCCAGTAGTGTAGGATTCTCCGGGACTAGTTACAATGAGCAGTTCTTC.

V usage is TRBV5-4 and J usage is TRBJ2-7, with a weak D call TRBD2 (6 bases). The germline gives CDR1 SGHNT, CDR2 YYREEE (reference sequence). The CDR3 spans 14 residues. V lost 0 bases and J 2 bases, leaving 9 bases between the germline ends. CDR3 DNA sequence: TGTGCCAGCAGCTTGGGCGGGAACCCCTACGAGCAGTACTTC. Translation: CASSLGGNPYEQYF.

This clone was counted at least ten times. The chain carries TRBV6-1 and TRBJ2-3; TRBD2 matches 7 bases. The germline CDR1 and CDR2 sequences are MNHNS and SASEGT. The CDR3 consists of 16 residues. The trim removed 2 bases at V and 5 bases at J, leaving 10 bases unmatched. The CDR3, as DNA: TGTGCCAGCAGTGAAAAGAAAGGTGGGAGGGAAGATACGCAGTATTTT. Protein: CASSEKKGGREDTQYF.

V and J are TRBV30 and TRBJ1-2; weak D call: TRBD1 (5 bases). Germline V CDR1 and CDR2: GTSNPN, SVGIG (reference sequence). CDR3 length equals 15 residues. Trimming removed 1 base from V and 5 bases from J, with 17 bases in between. The CDR3 coding sequence is TGTGCCTGGAGTGACCGGACAACTCCCGGGTATGGCTACACCTTC. Translation: CAWSDRTTPGYGYTF. Full variable domain (outside the CDR3, taken from reference TRBV30 and TRBJ1-2): SQTIHQWPATLVQPVGSPLSLECTVEGTSNPNLYWYRQAAGRGLQLLFYSVGIGQISSEVPQNLSASRPQDRQFILSSKKLLLSDSGFYLCAWSDRTTPGYGYTFGSGTRLTVV.

This sequence joins TRBV9 and TRBJ2-7; D perhaps matches TRBD2 (6 bases). V was shortened by 2 bases and J by 0 bases, with 9 bases between the two germline ends. Germline CDR1 is SGDLS and CDR2 is YYNGEE. The CDR3 loop spans 14 amino acids. The CDR3: CASSVRDSSYEQYF. DNA of the CDR3: TGTGCCAGCAGCGTGCGGGACTCCTCCTACGAGCAGTACTTC.

Concerning this clone: Other DNA sequences from this sample encode an identical CDR3 as well. The CDR3 protein is CASSYSRGYGYTF. The DNA for the CDR3 is TGTGCCAGCAGTTACTCGAGGGGCTATGGCTACACCTTC. The gene calls are TRBV6-5 and TRBJ1-2; a possible D gene is TRBD1 (5 bases). The CDR3 has 13 amino acids. Germline loops: CDR1 MNHEY, CDR2 SVGAGI. V lost 0 bases and J lost 4, with 6 bases in between.

V is TRBV2 and J is TRBJ1-4; D not certain. CDR1 and CDR2 from the germline V gene are SNHLY and FYNNEI. Trimming took 8 bases from V and 2 from J, leaving 9 bases between them. This CDR3 is built from 13 residues. CDR3 nucleotides: TGTGCCAGCTACCGTGATACTAATGAAAAACTGTTTTTT. Amino acid sequence: CASYRDTNEKLFF.

V is TRBV5-1 and J is TRBJ2-3; 7 nucleotides match TRBD1. The CDR3 contains 14 residues. Germline V gene lookup returns CDR1 SGHRS and CDR2 YFSETQ. V dropped 6 bases and J dropped 2; count of bases not matched to a gene: 6. This CDR3 is CASTWDSHTDTQYF. The DNA for the CDR3 is TGCGCCAGCACTTGGGACAGCCACACAGATACGCAGTATTTT.

This chain connects TRBV7-9 to TRBJ2-2, with a tentative D call TRBD2 (5 bases). Germline V CDR1 and CDR2: SEHNR, FQNEAQ (reference sequence). The ends were cut back, 6 bases at V and 3 bases at J, with 14 bases in the middle. The CDR3 covers 15 residues. CDR3 sequence (DNA): TGTGCCAGCAGTACCCGTCCCGGGGACACCGGGGAGCTGTTTTTT. The encoded protein is CASSTRPGDTGELFF. The entire variable domain, with the rest obtained from reference TRBV7-9 and TRBJ2-2, is as follows: DTGVSQNPRHKITKRGQNVTFRCDPISEHNRLYWYRQTLGQGPEFLTYFQNEAQLEKSRLLSDRFSAERPKGSFSTLEIQRTEQGDSAMYLCASSTRPGDTGELFFGEGSRLTVL.